Listed below are T cell receptor beta chains from one sample, sequenced in a study of blood T cell repertoires in COVID-19. Assay used: immunoSEQ multiplex PCR; TCRdb lists only in-frame clones, some missing. The sample consists of fewer than 250,000 clones, around 83% of them appearing once. The sample consisted of peripheral blood. All receptors derive from a man aged 50-59 years with active or convalescent COVID-19. The CDR3 runs from the conserved cysteine through the conserved F or W. The order of the fields is D gene, J gene, V gene, clone size, CDR3 DNA, CDR3 protein. D genes are given only for firm matches. Some rows have no size entry. The others give once, few or many, or a class for an expanded clone.

. TRBJ1-3 TRBV19 . TGTGCCAGTAGTATCGGTTCCGTGAGCTCTGGAAACACCATATATTTT CASSIGSVSSGNTIYF
. TRBJ1-1 TRBV18 once TGTGCCAGCTCACCACCGTCGGGAGGCAACTCTGAAGCTTTCTTT CASSPPSGGNSEAFF
. TRBJ1-5 TRBV3-1/TRBV3-2 few TGTGCCAGCAGCCCGGACACCGAGGCGGCCCAGCATTTT CASSPDTEAAQHF
TRBD1 TRBJ1-6 TRBV5-6 . TGTGCCAGCAGCTTGCGGACAGGGTCGTGGAATTCACCCCTCCACTTT CASSLRTGSWNSPLHF
TRBD2 TRBJ2-7 TRBV27 . TGTGCCAGCACCCGGACTAGCGGGAGGTCCGGAGGTTCCTACGAGCAGTACTTC CASTRTSGRSGGSYEQYF
TRBD2 TRBJ2-3 TRBV3-1/TRBV3-2 . TGTGCCAGCAGCCCACCTATAGCGGGGCTCACAGATACGCAGTATTTT CASSPPIAGLTDTQYF
. TRBJ2-3 TRBV15 . TGTGCCACCAGAAGCGAGGGTGGGAGGGATACGCAGTATTTT CATRSEGGRDTQYF
TRBD1 TRBJ1-2 TRBV6-6 . TGTGCCAGCAGTTACTCGGGGGGACAGGGAGGTGGCTACACCTTC CASSYSGGQGGGYTF
TRBD1 TRBJ2-1 TRBV5-6 few TGTGCCAGCAGACGCCGGGACAGGGTTAGAAATGAGCAGTTCTTC CASRRRDRVRNEQFF
. TRBJ2-1 TRBV5-1 . TGCGCCAGCAGCCCTACCCCAACTAGTAGAACCTACAATGAGCAGTTCTTC CASSPTPTSRTYNEQFF
. TRBJ2-5 TRBV7-9 . TGTGCCAGCAGCCCTGTAGGGGTACAGACCCAGTACTTC CASSPVGVQTQYF